This is a list of T cell receptor beta chains from one sample in a study of T-cell reconstitution after alpha-beta-depleted transplantation in children. TCRdb reanalysed the PCR reads using MiXCR and keeps one entry per CDR3 protein. The sample records fewer than 350,000 distinct CDR3 sequences, around 10% being singletons. The starting material was PBMCs, obtained before TCRalphabeta/CD19-depleted stem cell transplant. These receptors were collected from a boy under two years old with acute myeloid leukemia, due to receive a stem cell transplant. CDR3s include the opening cysteine and the closing phenylalanine or tryptophan. D genes are given only for firm matches. Some rows mark clone size as missing; the rest say once, few, many or name a class of expanded clone.

>TRBJ2-2|TRBD2|TRBV7-6|many
CASSPPGREFWELFF
TGTGCCAGCAGCCCTCCTGGGCGGGAGTTCTGGGAGCTGTTTTTT
>TRBJ2-1|TRBD1|TRBV5-1|few
CASSLDGTGHNEQFF
TGCGCCAGCAGCCTGGACGGGACAGGGCACAATGAGCAGTTCTTC
>TRBJ2-7|TRBD2|TRBV5-1|many
CASSPPTGGPSYEQYF
TGCGCCAGCAGCCCCCCCACGGGAGGGCCCTCCTACGAGCAGTACTTC
>TRBJ2-5|TRBD2|TRBV11-2|-
CASSPRILAGGPETQYF
TGTGCCAGCAGCCCCCGGATACTAGCGGGAGGGCCGGAGACCCAGTACTTC
>TRBJ1-4|-|TRBV7-8|many
CASSLGQAEKLFF
TGTGCCAGCAGCCTGGGGCAGGCCGAAAAACTGTTTTTT
>TRBJ2-7|TRBD1|TRBV29-1|many
CSVSRDRGYEQYF
TGCAGCGTGAGCCGGGACAGGGGCTACGAGCAGTACTTC
>TRBJ2-2|-|TRBV10-2|many
CASSGMNTGELFF
TGCGCCAGCAGTGGAATGAACACCGGGGAGCTGTTTTTT
>TRBJ2-5|-|TRBV29-1|many
CSVGRRTQETQYF
TGCAGCGTTGGCCGACGTACCCAAGAGACCCAGTACTTC
>TRBJ2-1|TRBD2|TRBV2|many
CASSVSGANYNEQFF
TGTGCCAGCAGTGTTAGCGGGGCCAACTACAATGAGCAGTTCTTC
>TRBJ2-2|TRBD2|TRBV11-1|few
CASSLGSGLAGGRTGELFF
TGTGCCAGCAGCTTAGGATCAGGACTAGCGGGAGGAAGGACCGGGGAGCTGTTTTTT
>TRBJ2-5|-|TRBV29-1|-
CSVETGQETQYF
TGCAGCGTTGAAACAGGACAAGAGACCCAGTACTTC
>TRBJ2-5|TRBD1|TRBV25-1|many
CASSEWTGETTETQYF
TGTGCCAGCAGTGAGTGGACAGGGGAAACGACAGAGACCCAGTACTTC
>TRBJ2-3|TRBD2|TRBV12-3/TRBV12-4|-
CASSFTTSGITQYF
TGTGCCAGCAGTTTTACGACTAGCGGGATTACGCAGTATTTT
>TRBJ2-5|TRBD2|TRBV7-2|many
CASSSSGREGRKTQYF
TGTGCCAGCAGCTCTTCCGGGCGGGAGGGGAGGAAGACCCAGTACTTC
>TRBJ2-1|-|TRBV12-3/TRBV12-4|few
CASRWWDEQFF
TGTGCCAGCAGGTGGTGGGATGAGCAGTTCTTC